This TCR beta chain is drawn from a study of blood T cells in healthy people across ages. It was with a sample-barcoded 5' primer and a J-beta primer mix that a second PCR of roughly 7 to 12 cycles was run. TCRdb re-analysed the 5' RACE reads in MiXCR, keeping a single row per CDR3 protein. The sample includes more than 1.4 million distinct CDR3 sequences, roughly 45% of them seen just once. This CDR3 has 14 amino acids. V was clipped by 4 bases and J by 2 bases, with 12 bases between them. Germline values: CDR1 DFQATT, CDR2 SNEGSKA (reference sequence). The sample comprised blood. The clonotype originates from a woman under 30 in good health. This sequence joins TRBV20-1 and TRBJ2-1; D remains unclear. The CDR3 DNA follows: TGCAGTGCTACCCCCGGGCTTCCCTACAATGAGCAGTTCTTC. This codes for CSATPGLPYNEQFF.